This TCR beta chain was identified during a study of Ad26.COV2.S vaccination and SARS-CoV-2 variants (dated by TCRdb to the early 2020s). Describing the broader study: TCRbeta repertoire sequencing served as the tool for gauging how specific and how broad the SARS-CoV-2-reactive T cell receptors were following Ad26.COV2.S vaccination. The TCR-sequenced set comprised approximately 30 samples: 19 Ad26.COV2.S vaccine recipients, 5 placebo recipients and 8 SARS-CoV-2 convalescent individuals.

Taken with the paper, the label for time point translates to: individuals recovered from natural SARS-CoV-2 infection. For this clone: The antigen this receptor binds is unknown. No quality values exist for individual bases; no much larger clone is one base distant.

TCRbeta CDR3 regions were sequenced with the immunoSEQ Assay. After extraction, genomic DNA underwent amplification by bias-controlled multiplex PCR, followed by high-throughput sequencing. The authors' pipeline ran thus. Collapsing and filtering of sequences were performed to quantify the absolute abundance of each unique TCRbeta CDR3 region. T cell fraction was estimated by normalization of TCRbeta template counts to usable DNA, with usable DNA being measured through amplification of reference genes present in all nucleated cells. Repertoire TCRs were annotated as SARS-CoV-2-specific by exact matching of V gene, CDR3 amino acid sequence and J gene to a known reactive TCR set. The reference SARS-CoV-2 TCR set was obtained from MIRA and was filtered for enrichment in COVID-19-positive ImmuneCODE repertoires, whereby public or cross-reactive TCRs were removed. Using the MIRA antigens, annotated TCRs were further analysed by specific ORF or by position within an ORF. Breadth was defined as the number of annotated unique rearrangements divided by the total number of unique productive rearrangements, and depth was defined as the summed frequency of the annotated unique rearrangements. Two-sided Wilcoxon rank-sum tests were used to compare TCR breadth between groups. What TCRdb holds here is the immuneACCESS table cut down to in-frame rearrangements. Part of the clones is not present; checked against another copy, under half of the missing clones reflect an unresolved V gene, and the others are unexplained. V and J calls and clone size are as listed in that table; D and trimming were resolved from the DNA. The sample contains fewer than 150,000 clones, 86% of them found a single time. The ten largest make up around 5% of the sample.

Paper-wide results and their limitations: Comparable non-spike TCR breadth was observed between vaccine and placebo recipients, consistent with only spike being contained in the vaccine. According to the authors, total T cell responses may have been underestimated by the TCR breadth and depth analyses. Compared with placebo recipients, Ad26.COV2.S recipients showed higher spike-specific TCR breadth (P = 0.0014). Substantial breadth of spike-specific CD8+ and CD4+ T cell responses was reported after vaccination.

Based on the germline V gene, the CDR1 and CDR2 sequences are SGHVS and FQNEAQ. Counted from cysteine to phenylalanine, this CDR3 has 15 amino acids. Only CDR3 DNA is held: 45 bases, read in frame from base 1. V drops 5 bases and J drops 0 bases, leaving 11 bases in between. The chain was built from TRBV7-8 and TRBJ2-1; tentative D gene TRBD1, with 5 bases matching. This sequence was found in a human donor who had recovered from COVID-19. Material: peripheral blood, obtained after recovery from COVID-19. DNA sequence: TGTGCCAGCAGCAAGGGGCCCAGCTCCTACAATGAGCAGTTCTTC. Translated, this is CASSKGPSSYNEQFF. The CDR3 plus the reference TRBV7-8 and TRBJ2-1 genes for the other parts give the full variable domain: GAGVSQSPRYKVAKRGQDVALRCDPISGHVSLFWYQQALGQGPEFLTYFQNEAQLDKSGLPSDRFFAERPEGSVSTLKIQRTQQEDSAVYLCASSKGPSSYNEQFFGPGTRLTVL.